A single sample is the source of the 8 T cell receptor beta chains below, sequenced in a study of T cells in Graves' hyperthyroidism and ophthalmopathy (dated by TCRdb to about 2019). Library preparation employed multiplex PCR. Sequencer: Illumina HiSeq 2000. TCR beta CDR3 regions were amplified from RNA transcripts. For the first round of RT-PCR on the TCR CDR3, the HTBI primer set was used together with the Qiagen OneStep RT-PCR kit. The public reads were reanalyzed by TCRdb: fastp trimming at Q25, MiXCR alignment, in-frame beta chains only. Here each entry gathers all rows of one CDR3 protein and keeps the most common genes and DNA. The table for this sample lists about 580,000 distinct CDR3 sequences; around 42% of them were counted only once. The leading ten clones occupy around 8% of the sample. The sequencing input was peripheral blood or thyroid tissue (not recorded which). The receptors were sampled from a woman under 30 with Graves' hyperthyroidism.

This clonotype was counted at least ten times. CDR3 coding DNA: TGTGCCAGCAGTGAGGGACAGGGCTTTCAGCCCCAGCATTTT. Amino acid sequence: CASSEGQGFQPQHF. The chain uses TRBV2 and TRBJ1-5, with 9 bases that match TRBD1. With 3 bases clipped from V and 6 bases from J, the junction kept 3 bases outside the gene matches. Germline V gene lookup returns CDR1 SNHLY and CDR2 FYNNEI. The CDR3 totals 14 residues.

In regard to this clonotype: No DNA is shown, since the ends of the CDR3 on it are uncertain; the CDR3 is the one TCRdb lists. This chain links TRBV20-1 with TRBJ2-2. Germline CDR1 is DFQATT and CDR2 is SNEGSKA (reference sequence). The CDR3 is 13 residues long, ends included. CDR3 residues: CSAREGGSGSCFF.

This clonotype has a count of ten or more. J is TRBJ1-1 and V is TRBV7-9; D uncertain. Germline V gene sequence: CDR1 SEHNR, CDR2 FQNEAQ (reference sequence). V gave up 5 bases and J gave up 11 bases, with 9 bases separating them. The CDR3 is made up of 10 amino acids. This CDR3 reads CASSRPRAFF. The CDR3 nucleotides are TGTGCCAGCAGCCGACCCCGGGCTTTCTTT.

This clonotype was recorded at least ten times. This rearrangement joins TRBV29-1 to TRBJ2-2; TRBD2 matches at 13 bases. Losses at the gene ends were 5 bases for V and 6 bases for J; bases not matched to a gene: 3. CDR1 is SQVTM and CDR2 is ANQGSEA in the germline V gene. The CDR3 loop spans 14 amino acids. CDR3: CSVTLAGGAGELFF. The CDR3 coding sequence is TGCAGCGTTACACTAGCGGGAGGGGCCGGGGAGCTGTTTTTT.

Turning to this clonotype: Without the conserved terminal phenylalanine or tryptophan, this CDR3 likely stems from a read error. The chain combines TRBV2 with TRBJ1-5; D is perhaps TRBD1 (5 bases). The V and J ends lost 7 bases and 9 bases respectively, with 16 bases between them. Germline CDR1 SNHLY, CDR2 FYNNEI. CDR3 length equals 13 residues. This CDR3 reads CASTSAGEGPQHL. DNA of the CDR3: TGTGCCAGCACCTCGGCGGGGGAGGGGCCCCAGCATCTT.

J is TRBJ2-7 and V is TRBV15, with D possibly TRBD2 on 6 matching bases. This CDR3 spans 15 amino acids. V was trimmed by 1 base and J by 0 bases, leaving 10 bases between them. Germline CDR1 is LNHNV and CDR2 is YYDKDF (reference sequence). Here the CDR3 reads CATSRGTGDSYEQYF. CDR3 bases: TGTGCCACCAGCAGAGGGACGGGGGACTCCTACGAGCAGTACTTC.

This clonotype was recorded at least ten times. V usage is TRBV6-5 and J usage is TRBJ2-5; TRBD2 aligns across 11 bases. CDR1 MNHEY and CDR2 SVGAGI come from the germline V gene. V lost 6 bases and J lost 1; bases outside the gene matches: 1. This CDR3 has 14 residues. The CDR3 DNA reads as TGTGCCAGCAGGGGGACTAGCGGCCAAGAGACCCAGTACTTC. This gives the protein CASRGTSGQETQYF.

A remark on this clonotype: This may arise from a read error, as a much more abundant clone is one base away. The chain combines TRBV3-1 with TRBJ1-3; D not resolved. Germline V gives CDR1 LGHDT, CDR2 YNNKEL (reference sequence). The CDR3 is made up of 12 amino acids. CDR3 sequence reads: CVSSPHEDTIYF. The CDR3, as DNA: TGTGTCAGCAGCCCCCATGAGGACACCATATATTTT.